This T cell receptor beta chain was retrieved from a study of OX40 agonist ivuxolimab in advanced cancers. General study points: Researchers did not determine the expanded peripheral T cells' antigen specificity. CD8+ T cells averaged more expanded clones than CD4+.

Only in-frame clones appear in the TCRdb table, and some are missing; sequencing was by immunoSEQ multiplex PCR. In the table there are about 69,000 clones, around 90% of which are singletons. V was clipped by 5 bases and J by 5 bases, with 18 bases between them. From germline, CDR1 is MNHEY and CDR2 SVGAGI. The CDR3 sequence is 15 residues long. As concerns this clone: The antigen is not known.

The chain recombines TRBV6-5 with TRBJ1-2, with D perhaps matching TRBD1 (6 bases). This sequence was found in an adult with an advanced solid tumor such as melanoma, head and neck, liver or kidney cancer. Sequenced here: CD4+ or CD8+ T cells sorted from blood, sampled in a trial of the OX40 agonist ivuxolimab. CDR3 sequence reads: CASSPGLTGGYGYTF. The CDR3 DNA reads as TGTGCCAGCAGTCCAGGCTTGACAGGCGGATATGGCTACACCTTC.